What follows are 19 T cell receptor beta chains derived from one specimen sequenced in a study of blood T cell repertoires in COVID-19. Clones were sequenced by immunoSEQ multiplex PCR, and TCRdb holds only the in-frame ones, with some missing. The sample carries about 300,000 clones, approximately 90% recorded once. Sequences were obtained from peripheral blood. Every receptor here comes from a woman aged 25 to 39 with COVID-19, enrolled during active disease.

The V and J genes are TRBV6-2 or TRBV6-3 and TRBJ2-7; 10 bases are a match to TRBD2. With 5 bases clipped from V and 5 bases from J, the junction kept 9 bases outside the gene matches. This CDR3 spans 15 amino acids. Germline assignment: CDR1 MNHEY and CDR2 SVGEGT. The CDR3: CASSAHLAGENEQYF. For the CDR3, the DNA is TGTGCCAGCAGTGCCCACCTAGCGGGAGAAAACGAGCAGTACTTC.

CDR3 in DNA: TGTGCCAGCAGTGTCCTAGCGGGGCCCCGGGAGACCCAGTACTTC. This sequence encodes CASSVLAGPRETQYF. The chain recombines TRBV6-4 with TRBJ2-5; 9 bases match TRBD2. Germline loops: CDR1 MRHNA, CDR2 SNTAGT. J gave up 5 bases and V 4 bases, and 8 bases lay outside the gene matches. The CDR3 contains 15 residues.

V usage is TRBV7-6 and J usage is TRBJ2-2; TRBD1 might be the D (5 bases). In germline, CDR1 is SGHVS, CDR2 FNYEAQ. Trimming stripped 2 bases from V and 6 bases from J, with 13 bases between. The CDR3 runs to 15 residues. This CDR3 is CASSLRGSDAGELFF. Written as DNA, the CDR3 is TGTGCCAGCAGCTTAAGGGGATCGGACGCCGGGGAGCTGTTTTTT.

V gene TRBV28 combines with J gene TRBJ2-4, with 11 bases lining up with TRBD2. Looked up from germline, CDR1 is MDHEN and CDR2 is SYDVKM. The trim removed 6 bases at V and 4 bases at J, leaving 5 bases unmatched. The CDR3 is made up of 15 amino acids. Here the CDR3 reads CASRQTSGGKNIQYF. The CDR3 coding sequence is TGTGCCAGCAGACAAACTAGCGGGGGAAAAAACATTCAGTACTTC.

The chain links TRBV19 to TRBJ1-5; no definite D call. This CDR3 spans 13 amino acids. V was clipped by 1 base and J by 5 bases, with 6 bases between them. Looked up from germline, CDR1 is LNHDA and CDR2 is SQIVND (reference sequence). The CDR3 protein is CASSIAGDQPQHF. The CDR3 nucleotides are TGTGCCAGTAGTATAGCCGGGGATCAGCCCCAGCATTTT. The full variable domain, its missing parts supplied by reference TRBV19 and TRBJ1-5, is DGGITQSPKYLFRKEGQNVTLSCEQNLNHDAMYWYRQDPGQGLRLIYYSQIVNDFQKGDIAEGYSVSREKKESFPLTVTSAQKNPTAFYLCASSIAGDQPQHFGDGTRLSIL.

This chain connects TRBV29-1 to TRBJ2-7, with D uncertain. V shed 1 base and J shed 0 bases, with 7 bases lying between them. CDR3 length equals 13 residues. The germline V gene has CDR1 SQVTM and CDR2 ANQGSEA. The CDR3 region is CSVEGENSYEQYF. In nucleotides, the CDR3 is TGCAGCGTTGAAGGCGAAAACTCCTACGAGCAGTACTTC.

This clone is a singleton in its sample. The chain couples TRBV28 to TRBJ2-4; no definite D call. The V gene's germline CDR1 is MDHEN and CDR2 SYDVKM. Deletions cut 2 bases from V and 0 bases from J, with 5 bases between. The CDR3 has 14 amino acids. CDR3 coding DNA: TGTGCCAGCAGTTTAGGCGGAGCCAAAAACATTCAGTACTTC. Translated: CASSLGGAKNIQYF.

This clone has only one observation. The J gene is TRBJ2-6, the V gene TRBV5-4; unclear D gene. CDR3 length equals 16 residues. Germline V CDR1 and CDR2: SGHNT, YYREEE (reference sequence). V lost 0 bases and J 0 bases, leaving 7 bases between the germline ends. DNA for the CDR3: TGTGCCAGCAGCTTGGGACACACCTCTGGGGCCAACGTCCTGACTTTC. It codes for CASSLGHTSGANVLTF. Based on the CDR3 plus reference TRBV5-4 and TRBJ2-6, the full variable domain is ETGVTQSPTHLIKTRGQQVTLRCSSQSGHNTVSWYQQALGQGPQFIFQYYREEENGRGNFPPRFSGLQFPNYSSELNVNALELDDSALYLCASSLGHTSGANVLTFGAGSRLTVL.

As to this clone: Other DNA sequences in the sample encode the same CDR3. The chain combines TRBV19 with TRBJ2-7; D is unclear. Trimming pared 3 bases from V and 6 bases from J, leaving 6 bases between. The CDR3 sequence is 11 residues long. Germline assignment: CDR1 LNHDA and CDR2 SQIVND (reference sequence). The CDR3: CASSIGGEQYF. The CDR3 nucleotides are TGTGCCAGTAGTATTGGCGGCGAGCAGTACTTC.

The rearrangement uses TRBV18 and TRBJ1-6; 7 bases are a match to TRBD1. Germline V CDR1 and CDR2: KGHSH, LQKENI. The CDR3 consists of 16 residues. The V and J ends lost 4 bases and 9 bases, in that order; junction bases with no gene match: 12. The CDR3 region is CASSLAPGQLLSPLHF. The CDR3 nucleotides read TGTGCCAGCTCACTGGCACCGGGACAGCTACTTTCACCCCTCCACTTT. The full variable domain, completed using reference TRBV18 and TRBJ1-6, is NAGVMQNPRHLVRRRGQEARLRCSPMKGHSHVYWYRQLPEEGLKFMVYLQKENIIDESGMPKERFSAEFPKEGPSILRIQQVVRGDSAAYFCASSLAPGQLLSPLHFGNGTRLTVT.

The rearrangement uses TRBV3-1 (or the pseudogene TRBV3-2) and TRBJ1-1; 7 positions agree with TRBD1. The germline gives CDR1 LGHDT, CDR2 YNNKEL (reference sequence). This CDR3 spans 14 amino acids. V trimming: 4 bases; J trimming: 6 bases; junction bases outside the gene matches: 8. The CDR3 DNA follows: TGTGCCAGCAGCCCCGGGGACAGTTACTCTGAAGCTTTCTTT. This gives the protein CASSPGDSYSEAFF.

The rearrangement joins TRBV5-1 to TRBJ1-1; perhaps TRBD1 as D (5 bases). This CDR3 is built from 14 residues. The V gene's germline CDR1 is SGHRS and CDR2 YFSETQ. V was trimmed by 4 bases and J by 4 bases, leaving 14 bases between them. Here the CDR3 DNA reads TGCGCCAGCAGCATTGGTGGGGGGACCACTGAAGCTTTCTTT. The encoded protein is CASSIGGGTTEAFF.

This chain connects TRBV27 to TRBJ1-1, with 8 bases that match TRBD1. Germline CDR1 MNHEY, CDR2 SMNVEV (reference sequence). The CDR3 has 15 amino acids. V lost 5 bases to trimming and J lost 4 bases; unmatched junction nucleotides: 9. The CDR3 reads CASSARGRVSTEAFF. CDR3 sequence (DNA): TGTGCCAGCAGTGCCAGGGGGCGTGTTAGCACTGAAGCTTTCTTT.

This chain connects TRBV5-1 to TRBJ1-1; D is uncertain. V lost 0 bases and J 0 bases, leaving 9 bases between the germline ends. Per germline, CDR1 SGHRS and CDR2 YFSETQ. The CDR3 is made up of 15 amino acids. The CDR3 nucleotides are TGCGCCAGCAGCTTGGAGCCAGGCCTGAACACTGAAGCTTTCTTT. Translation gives CASSLEPGLNTEAFF.

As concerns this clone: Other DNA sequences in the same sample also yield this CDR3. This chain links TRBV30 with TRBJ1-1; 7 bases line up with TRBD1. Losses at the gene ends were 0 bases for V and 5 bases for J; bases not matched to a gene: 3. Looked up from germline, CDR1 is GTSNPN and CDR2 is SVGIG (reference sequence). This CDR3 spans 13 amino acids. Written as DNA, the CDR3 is TGTGCCTGGAGTGTCTCAGGGGGTACTGAAGCTTTCTTT. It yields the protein CAWSVSGGTEAFF. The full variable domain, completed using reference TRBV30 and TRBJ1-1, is SQTIHQWPATLVQPVGSPLSLECTVEGTSNPNLYWYRQAAGRGLQLLFYSVGIGQISSEVPQNLSASRPQDRQFILSSKKLLLSDSGFYLCAWSVSGGTEAFFGQGTRLTVV.

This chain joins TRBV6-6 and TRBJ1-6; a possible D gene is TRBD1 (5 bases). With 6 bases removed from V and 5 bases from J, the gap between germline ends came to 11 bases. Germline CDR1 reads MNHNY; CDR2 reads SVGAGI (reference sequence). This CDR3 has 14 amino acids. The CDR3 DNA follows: TGTGCCAGCAGACAGGAGACGAATAATTCACCCCTCCACTTT. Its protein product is CASRQETNNSPLHF.

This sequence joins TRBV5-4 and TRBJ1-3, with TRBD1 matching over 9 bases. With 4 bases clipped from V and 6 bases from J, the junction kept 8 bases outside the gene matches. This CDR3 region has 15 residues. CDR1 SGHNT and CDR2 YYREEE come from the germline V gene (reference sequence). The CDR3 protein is CASSPGQGLENTIYF. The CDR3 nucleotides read TGTGCCAGCAGCCCTGGACAGGGGTTAGAAAACACCATATATTTT.

The CDR3 region has the DNA TGTGCCAGTAGTATTGGGACTAGAAGCGATGAGCAGTTCTTC. Translating gives CASSIGTRSDEQFF. V gene TRBV19 combines with J gene TRBJ2-1; 8 bases agree with TRBD2. CDR1 and CDR2 from the germline V gene are LNHDA and SQIVND (reference sequence). Germline trimming cut 3 bases from V and 8 bases from J; bases unmatched to any gene: 6. The length of the CDR3 is 14 residues.

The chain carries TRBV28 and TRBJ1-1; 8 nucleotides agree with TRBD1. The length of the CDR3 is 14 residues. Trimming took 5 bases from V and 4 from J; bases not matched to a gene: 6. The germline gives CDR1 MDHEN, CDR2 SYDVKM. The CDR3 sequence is CASSHPTGGTEAFF. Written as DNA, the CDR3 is TGTGCCAGCAGTCACCCCACAGGGGGCACTGAAGCTTTCTTT.